The source of this T cell receptor (beta chain) is a study of blood T cell repertoires in COVID-19 (dated by TCRdb to 2018 to 2021). In the study overall: Samples covering the acute and convalescent phases of COVID-19 were provided by collaborators in the United States, Italy and Spain. The prospective study material was composed of cDNA or gDNA derived from T cells, B-cell-depleted T cells, or PBMCs. Subjects who had been exposed to COVID-19, were actively infected with it, or had recovered from it provided the deeply sampled blood TCRbeta repertoires that made up the dataset. A de-identified subject ID, COVID-19 status, age in years and sex were almost always included in the sample metadata. Samples were obtained from the ongoing ImmuneRACE study (first 160 participants) and from over 1,000 subjects provided by 6 global collaborators. Where available, HLA class I and class II types were obtained from metadata supplied by the sample provider rather than from assay-based typing. The repertoires were made available in a free public database intended to serve as a resource for research on the immune response to SARS-CoV-2. What the study reported, not specific to this receptor: Clinical and demographic metadata were provided uncurated, with the amount varying by source and participant.

TCRbeta CDR3 regions were amplified from genomic DNA by means of the immunoSEQ Assay, a bias-controlled multiplex PCR. The paper's data handling went like this. Within the assay, amplification of reference gene primers was used to estimate how many nucleated cells each sample contained. Sequence reads were collapsed and filtered to measure the absolute abundance of every unique TCRbeta CDR3 rearrangement. Productive Simpson clonality was computed per sample as the square root of Simpson's diversity index over productive rearrangements. Not all clones reach the TCRdb copy of this immuneACCESS table, which keeps in-frame sequences only. Checked studies attribute under half of the gap to unresolved V genes and leave the rest unexplained. V and J calls and clone size are those listed in that table; D and trimming were worked out from the DNA. The sample yields about 190,000 clones; around 79% were counted once. The ten largest clones represent about 26% of the sample.

In regard to this clone: It lacks a known antigen. No per-base quality is available; no much larger clone lies one base away.

Inclusive of the bounding cysteine and phenylalanine, the CDR3 is 15 residues long. The DNA shown is the 45-base CDR3, in frame from base 1. For CDR1 and CDR2, the germline V gene lists SGHRS and YFSETQ. The V end loses 0 bases and the J end loses 7 bases, and a stretch of 16 bases separates them. Whole blood was collected in K2EDTA tubes by collaborating institutions according to the institutions' own protocols. For TCRbeta analysis, collaborators shipped samples in one of three forms: frozen whole blood, isolated PBMCs, or DNA extracted from either of those sample types. This receptor was obtained from a woman in her sixties or seventies with acute or convalescent COVID-19. The chain uses TRBV5-1 and TRBJ1-2; no D gene call is confident. Sequences were obtained from peripheral blood. This receptor carries the CDR3 CASSLEYGAAGGYTF. The nucleotide sequence is TGCGCCAGCAGCTTGGAGTACGGTGCCGCGGGTGGCTACACCTTC.